These T cell receptor beta chains were read from a single sample in a study of T cell responses to AZD1222 COVID-19 vaccine. The repertoire was sequenced with immunoSEQ multiplex PCR; TCRdb's copy has only in-frame clones and lacks some. The sample includes over 120,000 clones, 85% to 95% of them seen just once. Sequencing was performed on peripheral blood, taken on day 0 of AZD1222 vaccination. The receptors originated from an adult in good health. CDR3s include the opening cysteine and the closing phenylalanine or tryptophan. The D gene is left open where the match is weak. Clone size is given for some rows only: seen once, a few or many times, or a class if the clone is expanded.

v_call	clone_size	j_call	d_call	cdr3_length	cdr3_nt	cdr3_aa
TRBV5-5	-	TRBJ1-2	-	16	TGTGCCAGCAGCTTGGAAGGAAGGGTCGATATCTATGGCTACACCTTC	CASSLEGRVDIYGYTF
TRBV24-1	once	TRBJ1-1	-	13	TGTGCCACCTCAATATCGGGGCGCACTGAAGCTTTCTTT	CATSISGRTEAFF
TRBV18	few	TRBJ1-3	-	16	TGTGCCAGCTCACCGGAGGCAAGTTACTCTGGAAACACCATATATTTT	CASSPEASYSGNTIYF
TRBV9	-	TRBJ1-2	-	14	TGTGCCAGCAGCGTAGTACCGGGGGACTATGGCTACACCTTC	CASSVVPGDYGYTF
TRBV11-2	once	TRBJ1-1	-	14	TGTGCCAGCAGCCCCGGGTTATCCAGCACTGAAGCTTTCTTT	CASSPGLSSTEAFF
TRBV29-1	once	TRBJ2-7	-	11	TGCAGCGTTGATAGAGATGGGGAGCAGTACTTC	CSVDRDGEQYF
TRBV2	-	TRBJ1-2	TRBD1	9	TGTGCCCGACAGGGTGGCTACACCTTC	CARQGGYTF
TRBV9	-	TRBJ2-7	TRBD2	14	TGTGCCAGCAGCGTCGGGGGGGATCCCTACGAGCAGTACTTC	CASSVGGDPYEQYF
TRBV5-5	-	TRBJ1-1	-	13	TGTGCCAGCAGCTTAGGGACATTAGGTGAAGCTTTCTTT	CASSLGTLGEAFF
TRBV18	-	TRBJ1-6	-	14	TGTGCCAGCTCACCGCCCAATAAGGGTTCACCCCTCCACTTT	CASSPPNKGSPLHF
TRBV5-4	-	TRBJ1-4	-	14	TGTGCCAGCAGCTTGCAGGGGTCGGGGGAAAAACTGTTTTTT	CASSLQGSGEKLFF
TRBV2	-	TRBJ2-7	-	14	TGTGCCAGCACCACCGCGGGACTGCCAAACGAGCAGTACTTC	CASTTAGLPNEQYF
TRBV10-1	-	TRBJ2-3	TRBD2	16	TGCGCCACCGTAGCGGGGGGTTCCTCCAGCACAGATACGCAGTATTTT	CATVAGGSSSTDTQYF
TRBV9	-	TRBJ1-6	-	17	TGTGCCAGCAGCGTAGAAGGGGGGGTTTCCTATAATTCACCCCTCCACTTT	CASSVEGGVSYNSPLHF
TRBV27	once	TRBJ2-6	-	17	TGTGCCAGCAGTTTATTCCCCCTCCTCTCTGGGGCCAACGTCCTGACTTTC	CASSLFPLLSGANVLTF
TRBV30	-	TRBJ1-4	-	14	TGTGCCTGGAGTGTACTCCAGGGTGGTGAAAAACTGTTTTTT	CAWSVLQGGEKLFF
TRBV6-5	-	TRBJ1-4	-	14	TGTGCCAGCGACAACAGGGCCCTGGGTGAAAAACTGTTTTTT	CASDNRALGEKLFF
TRBV19	-	TRBJ2-5	TRBD2	14	TGTGCCAGTATAGCGGCGGGGGAGGATGAGACCCAGTACTTC	CASIAAGEDETQYF
TRBV6-6	-	TRBJ2-3	TRBD1	13	TGTGCCAGCGGGACAGGGGCCGCAGATACGCAGTATTTT	CASGTGAADTQYF
TRBV5-4	-	TRBJ1-2	-	15	TGTGCCAGCAGCGAAGGACGCGGGGCTATCTATGGCTACACCTTC	CASSEGRGAIYGYTF
TRBV7-3	-	TRBJ2-3	-	15	TGTGCCAGCAGCTTAGGGGGCATAGTCACAGATACGCAGTATTTT	CASSLGGIVTDTQYF
TRBV3-1/TRBV3-2	-	TRBJ2-7	-	11	TGTGCCAGCAGCCAGGGTTACGAGCAGTACTTC	CASSQGYEQYF
TRBV6-5	-	TRBJ2-2	-	16	TGTGCCAGCAGTTTCGCGATGGGGGGGCGCGCCGGGGAGCTGTTTTTT	CASSFAMGGRAGELFF
TRBV12-3/TRBV12-4	-	TRBJ2-5	-	12	TGTGCCAGCAGTCCGAGGGGAGAGACCCAGTACTTC	CASSPRGETQYF
TRBV12-5	-	TRBJ1-1	-	15	TGTGCTAGTGGTTTGGTACTTTCGGGGGACACTGAAGCTTTCTTT	CASGLVLSGDTEAFF
TRBV3-1/TRBV3-2	-	TRBJ2-3	TRBD1	12	TGTGCCAGCAGCCCTGAGACAGGGGAAGAGTATTTT	CASSPETGEEYF
TRBV7-3	-	TRBJ2-7	-	13	TGTGCCAGCAGCCCTGGAGGTGGTAGCGAGCAGTACTTC	CASSPGGGSEQYF
TRBV18	few	TRBJ2-5	-	13	TGTGCCAGCTCACCACGGCAGCAAGAGACCCAGTACTTC	CASSPRQQETQYF
TRBV28	-	TRBJ1-3	-	17	TGTGCCAGCAGTCCAATAAACTGGGGAGACTCTGGAAACACCATATATTTT	CASSPINWGDSGNTIYF
TRBV5-1	-	TRBJ2-3	TRBD2	14	TGCGCCAGCAGCTTGGGACGGGGGGCAGATACGCAGTATTTT	CASSLGRGADTQYF
TRBV7-3	-	TRBJ1-5	-	14	TGTGCCAGCAGCTCCCAGGGGTCCAGGCAGCCCCAGCATTTT	CASSSQGSRQPQHF
TRBV7-9	-	TRBJ1-1	TRBD1	14	TGTGCCAGCACCACAGGGGCACTGAACACTGAAGCTTTCTTT	CASTTGALNTEAFF
TRBV4-3	-	TRBJ1-2	-	18	TGCGCCAGCAGCCCTCTGGGGGATTTTCCATCCAGACCCTATGGCTACACCTTC	CASSPLGDFPSRPYGYTF
TRBV5-6	-	TRBJ2-2	-	16	TGTGCCAGCAGCCTGCTCGGGGGTTCGCACACCGGGGAGCTGTTTTTT	CASSLLGGSHTGELFF
TRBV7-9	-	TRBJ2-3	TRBD2	18	TGTGCCAGCAGCCCAACCAGGACTAGCGGGGGGAACACAGATACGCAGTATTTT	CASSPTRTSGGNTDTQYF
TRBV4-2	few	TRBJ1-4	TRBD1	18	TGTGCCAGCAGCTCCCCCGGGACAGGGCTTATCTCAGGTGAAAAACTGTTTTTT	CASSSPGTGLISGEKLFF
TRBV7-9	-	TRBJ1-5	-	12	TGTGCCAGCAGCCTAGATCGGCAGCCCCAGCATTTT	CASSLDRQPQHF
TRBV20-1	-	TRBJ1-1	-	10	TGCAGTGTGAAGGGCCAAAGGGCTTTCTTT	CSVKGQRAFF
TRBV4-3	-	TRBJ1-2	-	13	TGCGCCAGCAGCCAAGCAGGGATTGAGGGCTACACCTTC	CASSQAGIEGYTF
TRBV27	-	TRBJ2-3	-	13	TGTGCCAGCAGTTTATCGGATCTGGCTACGCAGTATTTT	CASSLSDLATQYF
TRBV6-5	-	TRBJ1-1	-	14	TGTGCCAGCAGCCACAGGGCGACGGGTACTGAAGCTTTCTTT	CASSHRATGTEAFF
TRBV2	-	TRBJ1-2	-	13	TGTGCCAGCAGTCCGGCGGAAATCTATGGCTACACCTTC	CASSPAEIYGYTF
TRBV28	-	TRBJ1-6	TRBD1	21	TGTGCCAGCAGTTTAATGTGGGGGAGGGGGACAGGGTTCTCCTATAATTCACCCCTCCACTTT	CASSLMWGRGTGFSYNSPLHF
TRBV15	-	TRBJ1-2	-	16	TGTGCCACCAGCAGAGCCCCTGGCGGAGGGCACTATGGCTACACCTTC	CATSRAPGGGHYGYTF
TRBV30	-	TRBJ1-6	-	17	TGTGCCTGGAGTGTTCGGACCGGCAGCTCCTATAATTCACCCCTCCACTTT	CAWSVRTGSSYNSPLHF
TRBV11-2	-	TRBJ1-2	-	13	TGTGCCAGCAGCTTAAGAAAGCTGGTTCAGCGGAACTTC	CASSLRKLVQRNF
TRBV2	once	TRBJ2-2	-	15	TGTGCCAGCAGAGTATTGGACAGATACACCGGGGAGCTGTTTTTT	CASRVLDRYTGELFF
TRBV5-1	-	TRBJ2-1	TRBD1	15	TGCGCCAGCAGCTTGGAAGACAGGGACTACAATGAGCAGTTCTTC	CASSLEDRDYNEQFF
TRBV5-4	-	TRBJ1-1	TRBD1	15	TGTGCCAGCAGCTTTCAGGGGGCACCGAACACTGAAGCTTTCTTT	CASSFQGAPNTEAFF
TRBV7-2	few	TRBJ1-6	-	13	TGTGCCAGCAGCCGACAGATTAATTCACCCCTCCACTTT	CASSRQINSPLHF
TRBV9	-	TRBJ2-7	-	13	TGTGCCAGCAGCACGGACGGAAACTACGAGCAGTACTTC	CASSTDGNYEQYF
TRBV27	-	TRBJ2-1	-	13	TGTGCCAGCAGCAGGTCCAGCACCAATGAGCAGTTCTTC	CASSRSSTNEQFF
TRBV3-1/TRBV3-2	-	TRBJ2-2	TRBD2	17	TGTGCCAGCAGCCATTTCGGACTAGCGGGGGTGACCGGGGAGCTGTTTTTT	CASSHFGLAGVTGELFF
TRBV5-4	-	TRBJ2-1	-	16	TGTGCCAGCAGCTTGGCCGCGGGGACTGTCTCCAGGGAGCAGTTCTTC	CASSLAAGTVSREQFF
TRBV6-2/TRBV6-3	-	TRBJ2-3	-	15	TGTGCCAGCAGTTACGTAGGGGTTAGCACAGATACGCAGTATTTT	CASSYVGVSTDTQYF
TRBV9	-	TRBJ1-3	TRBD1	16	TGTGCCAGCAGCGACAGACAGGGGGCAAGCGGAAACACCATATATTTT	CASSDRQGASGNTIYF
TRBV15	-	TRBJ1-5	-	15	TGTGCCACCAGCAGAGAACAGGGAAGCAATCAGCCCCAGCATTTT	CATSREQGSNQPQHF